This T cell receptor beta chain was obtained from a study of glioma-infiltrating T cells after dendritic cell vaccination. Sample time point: after dendritic cell vaccination, including at tumor progression/relapse. The CDR3 totals 15 residues. Germline trimming cut 5 bases from V and 6 bases from J; bases unmatched to any gene: 4. Germline V gives CDR1 SEHNR, CDR2 FQNEAQ (reference sequence). Profiled with immunoSEQ multiplex PCR; TCRdb holds only in-frame clones, not every one. The repertoire consists of roughly 85,000 clones, with around 84% occurring once and the leading ten covering 8.5%. The origin of this receptor is a human donor with glioblastoma. The rearrangement uses TRBV7-9 and TRBJ2-1; TRBD2 agrees at 13 bases. The specimen comprised blood, sampled after dendritic cell vaccination. Here the CDR3 reads CASSVGLAGVNEQFF. CDR3 coding DNA: TGTGCCAGCAGCGTTGGACTAGCGGGAGTCAATGAGCAGTTCTTC.